A selection of T cell receptor beta chains follows, all from one sample in a study of identical twins. TCRdb called the 5' RACE reads again in MiXCR, with one record for every CDR3 protein. The sample contains 550,000 to 700,000 distinct CDR3 sequences, 21% of which appear only once. This sample was shared with a second study, whose subject was T cells expressing NK-cell markers.

Sequences were obtained from PBMCs. The receptors were sampled from a woman aged 18-35 years in good health. Each CDR3 is given with its conserved first and last residue. Each record gives: V gene, D gene, clone size, J gene, CDR3 protein, CDR3 DNA. A D gene is named only where the DNA matches it firmly. The size field is filled for only some rows; it gives once, few, many or a size class.

TRBV10-3,TRBD2,few,TRBJ2-1,CAISESSGGARDEQFF,TGTGCCATCAGTGAGAGTAGCGGGGGGGCCAGGGATGAGCAGTTCTTC
TRBV12-3/TRBV12-4,NA,many,TRBJ1-1,CASSFTPTTEAFF,TGTGCCAGCAGTTTTACACCGACCACTGAAGCTTTCTTT
TRBV5-1,NA,NA,TRBJ1-1,CASSLMRVEDTEAFF,TGCGCCAGCAGCTTGATGCGGGTCGAGGACACTGAAGCTTTCTTT
TRBV12-3/TRBV12-4,NA,few,TRBJ2-5,CASSLFGTLQETQYF,TGTGCCAGCAGTTTATTTGGTACTCTGCAAGAGACCCAGTACTTC
TRBV5-5,NA,few,TRBJ2-7,CASSLAPGTTYEQYF,TGTGCCAGCAGCTTGGCCCCCGGGACAACCTACGAGCAGTACTTC
TRBV11-2,NA,few,TRBJ2-5,CASTLRGETQYF,TGTGCCAGCACCCTTAGGGGGGAGACCCAGTACTTC
TRBV12-3/TRBV12-4,NA,few,TRBJ1-4,CASRQGQSKLFF,TGTGCCAGCAGACAAGGACAGTCCAAACTGTTTTTT
TRBV5-5,NA,NA,TRBJ2-1,CASRRGHLLRNEQFF,TGTGCCAGCAGGCGGGGCCACCTCCTGCGGAATGAGCAGTTCTTC
TRBV20-1,NA,few,TRBJ1-3,CSARDLTSGNTIYF,TGCAGTGCTAGAGATCTGACTTCTGGAAACACCATATATTTT
TRBV14,NA,NA,TRBJ1-1,CASSQVWAAENTEAFF,TGTGCCAGCAGCCAAGTTTGGGCAGCCGAGAACACTGAAGCTTTCTTT
TRBV7-9,NA,many,TRBJ1-2,CASSQGLPNYGYTF,TGTGCCAGCAGCCAGGGACTGCCTAACTATGGCTACACCTTC
TRBV3-1,NA,NA,TRBJ2-1,CASSQDPRSYNEQFF,TGTGCCAGCAGCCAAGACCCCCGCTCCTACAATGAGCAGTTCTTC
TRBV5-1,TRBD2,few,TRBJ2-5,CASSLELAGGEYQETQYF,TGCGCCAGCAGCTTGGAGCTAGCGGGAGGAGAGTACCAAGAGACCCAGTACTTC
TRBV20-1,NA,NA,TRBJ2-7,CSAGGQAYEQYF,TGCAGTGCTGGGGGCCAAGCCTACGAGCAGTACTTC
TRBV18,NA,NA,TRBJ2-7,CASSPFSWGANYEQYF,TGTGCCAGCTCACCTTTCTCGTGGGGGGCGAATTACGAGCAGTACTTC
TRBV9,TRBD2,NA,TRBJ2-1,CASSVGLANGEQFF,TGTGCCAGCAGCGTAGGACTAGCTAACGGTGAGCAGTTCTTC
TRBV4-3,NA,NA,TRBJ1-1,CASSQDRGRPNTEAFF,TGCGCCAGCAGCCAAGATCGGGGGCGGCCGAACACTGAAGCTTTCTTT
TRBV5-1,NA,NA,TRBJ1-4,CASSLGATTNEKLFF,TGCGCCAGCAGCTTGGGGGCCACAACTAATGAAAAACTGTTTTTT
TRBV7-3,TRBD2,NA,TRBJ2-3,CASSLQDVAGSTDTQYF,TGTGCCAGCAGCTTACAGGACGTAGCGGGGAGCACAGATACGCAGTATTTT
TRBV20-1,TRBD1,NA,TRBJ2-7,CSAKGMRQGHEQYF,TGCAGTGCAAAGGGGATGAGACAGGGTCACGAGCAGTACTTC
TRBV7-2,NA,NA,TRBJ1-2,CASSLVRGGTAYGYTF,TGTGCCAGCAGCTTAGTCCGGGGAGGGACGGCCTATGGCTACACCTTC
TRBV25-1,NA,few,TRBJ2-7,CATAALSYEQYF,TGTGCCACCGCGGCCCTCTCCTACGAGCAGTACTTC
TRBV7-6,NA,few,TRBJ2-7,CASSFGTGEQYF,TGTGCCAGCAGCTTTGGGACGGGGGAGCAGTACTTC
TRBV5-1,NA,many,TRBJ2-3,CASSLAEGSGVTDTQYF,TGCGCCAGCAGCTTGGCCGAAGGGTCCGGGGTCACAGATACGCAGTATTTT
TRBV20-1,TRBD2,few,TRBJ2-5,CSARPTSGGSETQYF,TGCAGTGCTAGGCCCACTAGCGGGGGTTCAGAGACCCAGTACTTC
TRBV5-1,TRBD1,many,TRBJ2-2,CASSTGPGQGDTGELFF,TGCGCCAGCAGCACAGGACCGGGACAGGGAGACACCGGGGAGCTGTTTTTT
TRBV29-1,NA,few,TRBJ2-3,CSSRGYRGSTQYF,TGCAGCTCCCGAGGGTATCGGGGGAGTACGCAGTATTTT
TRBV7-3,NA,NA,TRBJ2-3,CASSVGTGADTQYF,TGTGCCAGCAGCGTCGGGACCGGCGCAGATACGCAGTATTTT
TRBV6-1,NA,many,TRBJ2-1,CASRDGTHPGNEQFF,TGTGCCAGCAGGGACGGCACGCACCCGGGGAATGAGCAGTTCTTC
TRBV7-9,TRBD1,NA,TRBJ1-1,CASSFARTGEAFF,TGTGCCAGCAGCTTTGCACGGACAGGGGAAGCTTTCTTT
TRBV27,TRBD1,few,TRBJ1-2,CASSQAGTGNYGYTF,TGTGCCAGCAGTCAGGCCGGGACAGGGAACTATGGCTACACCTTC
TRBV2,TRBD1,once,TRBJ1-2,CARQGLIGGAGYGYTF,TGTGCCAGACAGGGGTTGATAGGGGGCGCAGGATATGGCTACACCTTC
TRBV29-1,NA,few,TRBJ2-5,CSVDREETQYF,TGCAGCGTTGATCGAGAGGAGACCCAGTACTTC
TRBV5-1,NA,few,TRBJ2-3,CASSSKDPRTDTQYF,TGCGCCAGCAGCAGCAAGGACCCCAGGACAGATACGCAGTATTTT
TRBV4-3,TRBD1,NA,TRBJ1-5,CASSLVGTGSFQPQHF,TGCGCCAGCAGCCTAGTCGGGACAGGGTCATTCCAGCCCCAGCATTTT
TRBV20-1,TRBD1,few,TRBJ2-5,CSAQQGFETQYF,TGCAGTGCTCAACAGGGGTTCGAGACCCAGTACTTC
TRBV6-2/TRBV6-3,TRBD1,NA,TRBJ1-1,CASSNRGSPEAFF,TGTGCCAGCAGTAACAGGGGTTCGCCTGAAGCTTTCTTT
TRBV5-1,TRBD1,NA,TRBJ2-1,CASSDRDRGKNEQFF,TGCGCCAGCAGCGACCGGGACAGGGGAAAGAATGAGCAGTTCTTC
TRBV7-8,TRBD1,few,TRBJ1-2,CASSFRQGIHTF,TGTGCCAGCAGCTTTAGACAGGGGATTCACACCTTC
TRBV7-2,TRBD1,NA,TRBJ2-1,CASNDRAPLSSYNEQFF,TGTGCCAGCAACGACAGGGCCCCATTAAGCTCCTACAATGAGCAGTTCTTC
TRBV9,TRBD2,NA,TRBJ2-1,CASSGPGTSERSHNEQFF,TGTGCCAGCAGCGGCCCCGGGACTAGCGAGCGGAGTCACAATGAGCAGTTCTTC
TRBV5-1,TRBD2,many,TRBJ2-7,CASSGRDYEQYF,TGCGCCAGTAGCGGGAGAGACTACGAGCAGTACTTC
TRBV5-5,TRBD1,few,TRBJ2-5,CASRFGQGGTYQETQYF,TGTGCCAGCAGATTCGGACAGGGGGGCACTTACCAAGAGACCCAGTACTTC
TRBV11-2,NA,NA,TRBJ2-4,CASSFRVSKENIQYF,TGTGCCAGCAGCTTCCGGGTCTCTAAGGAAAACATTCAGTACTTC
TRBV20-1,NA,few,TRBJ2-1,CSALSASSYNEQFF,TGCAGTGCTCTTAGCGCAAGCTCCTACAATGAGCAGTTCTTC
TRBV4-3,TRBD2,NA,TRBJ2-1,CASSLHLGLAGEEQFF,TGCGCCAGCAGCCTGCACTTGGGACTAGCGGGGGAGGAGCAGTTCTTC
TRBV28,TRBD1,NA,TRBJ1-6,CATLRPGQGIGSPLHF,TGTGCCACCCTACGGCCGGGACAGGGGATTGGTTCACCCCTCCACTTT
TRBV21-1,NA,NA,TRBJ2-1,CASSKVAGAYNEQFF,TGTGCCAGCAGCAAAGTAGCGGGGGCCTACAATGAGCAGTTCTTC
TRBV18,NA,NA,TRBJ2-7,CASSPGVHHEQYF,TGTGCCAGCTCACCGGGGGTTCACCACGAGCAGTACTTC
TRBV12-3/TRBV12-4,TRBD2,many,TRBJ2-7,CASSLGLDYEQYF,TGTGCCAGCAGTTTGGGACTAGACTACGAGCAGTACTTC
TRBV5-1,TRBD1,NA,TRBJ2-3,CASSFRDRDGTDTQYF,TGCGCCAGCAGCTTCCGGGACAGGGATGGAACAGATACGCAGTATTTT
TRBV7-2,NA,many,TRBJ2-1,CASSLSRDNEQFF,TGTGCCAGCAGCTTATCGCGAGACAATGAGCAGTTCTTC
TRBV18,NA,few,TRBJ2-7,CASSRYSGTEEQYF,TGTGCCAGCTCACGATACTCAGGGACGGAAGAGCAGTACTTC
TRBV9,TRBD2,NA,TRBJ2-1,CASSPWLAGVYNEQFF,TGTGCCAGCAGCCCTTGGCTAGCGGGAGTCTACAATGAGCAGTTCTTC
TRBV2,NA,NA,TRBJ2-2,CASKPTSTGELFF,TGTGCCAGCAAACCTACTAGTACCGGGGAGCTGTTTTTT
TRBV20-1,NA,few,TRBJ2-1,CSASDFRDSEQFF,TGCAGTGCTAGTGATTTCCGGGACTCGGAGCAGTTCTTC